This T cell receptor (beta chain) was sequenced for a study of T cell responses to AZD1222 COVID-19 vaccine. The CDR3 has 13 amino acids. V lost 6 bases, J lost 6 bases, and 4 bases stayed unmatched. The protocol was immunoSEQ multiplex PCR, while the TCRdb copy is restricted to in-frame clones and leaves out a portion. The data hold some 170,000 clones, with 85% to 90% observed a single time. A single count supports this clone. The origin of this receptor is an adult who received the MenACWY meningococcal vaccine as a control. The chain combines TRBV12-3 or TRBV12-4 with TRBJ2-7, with 11 positions matching TRBD2. The specimen comprised peripheral blood, sampled 28 days after the second dose of the MenACWY control vaccine. Written as DNA, the CDR3 is TGTGCCAGCAGCATGACTAGCGGGACCGAGCAGTACTTC. As protein: CASSMTSGTEQYF.